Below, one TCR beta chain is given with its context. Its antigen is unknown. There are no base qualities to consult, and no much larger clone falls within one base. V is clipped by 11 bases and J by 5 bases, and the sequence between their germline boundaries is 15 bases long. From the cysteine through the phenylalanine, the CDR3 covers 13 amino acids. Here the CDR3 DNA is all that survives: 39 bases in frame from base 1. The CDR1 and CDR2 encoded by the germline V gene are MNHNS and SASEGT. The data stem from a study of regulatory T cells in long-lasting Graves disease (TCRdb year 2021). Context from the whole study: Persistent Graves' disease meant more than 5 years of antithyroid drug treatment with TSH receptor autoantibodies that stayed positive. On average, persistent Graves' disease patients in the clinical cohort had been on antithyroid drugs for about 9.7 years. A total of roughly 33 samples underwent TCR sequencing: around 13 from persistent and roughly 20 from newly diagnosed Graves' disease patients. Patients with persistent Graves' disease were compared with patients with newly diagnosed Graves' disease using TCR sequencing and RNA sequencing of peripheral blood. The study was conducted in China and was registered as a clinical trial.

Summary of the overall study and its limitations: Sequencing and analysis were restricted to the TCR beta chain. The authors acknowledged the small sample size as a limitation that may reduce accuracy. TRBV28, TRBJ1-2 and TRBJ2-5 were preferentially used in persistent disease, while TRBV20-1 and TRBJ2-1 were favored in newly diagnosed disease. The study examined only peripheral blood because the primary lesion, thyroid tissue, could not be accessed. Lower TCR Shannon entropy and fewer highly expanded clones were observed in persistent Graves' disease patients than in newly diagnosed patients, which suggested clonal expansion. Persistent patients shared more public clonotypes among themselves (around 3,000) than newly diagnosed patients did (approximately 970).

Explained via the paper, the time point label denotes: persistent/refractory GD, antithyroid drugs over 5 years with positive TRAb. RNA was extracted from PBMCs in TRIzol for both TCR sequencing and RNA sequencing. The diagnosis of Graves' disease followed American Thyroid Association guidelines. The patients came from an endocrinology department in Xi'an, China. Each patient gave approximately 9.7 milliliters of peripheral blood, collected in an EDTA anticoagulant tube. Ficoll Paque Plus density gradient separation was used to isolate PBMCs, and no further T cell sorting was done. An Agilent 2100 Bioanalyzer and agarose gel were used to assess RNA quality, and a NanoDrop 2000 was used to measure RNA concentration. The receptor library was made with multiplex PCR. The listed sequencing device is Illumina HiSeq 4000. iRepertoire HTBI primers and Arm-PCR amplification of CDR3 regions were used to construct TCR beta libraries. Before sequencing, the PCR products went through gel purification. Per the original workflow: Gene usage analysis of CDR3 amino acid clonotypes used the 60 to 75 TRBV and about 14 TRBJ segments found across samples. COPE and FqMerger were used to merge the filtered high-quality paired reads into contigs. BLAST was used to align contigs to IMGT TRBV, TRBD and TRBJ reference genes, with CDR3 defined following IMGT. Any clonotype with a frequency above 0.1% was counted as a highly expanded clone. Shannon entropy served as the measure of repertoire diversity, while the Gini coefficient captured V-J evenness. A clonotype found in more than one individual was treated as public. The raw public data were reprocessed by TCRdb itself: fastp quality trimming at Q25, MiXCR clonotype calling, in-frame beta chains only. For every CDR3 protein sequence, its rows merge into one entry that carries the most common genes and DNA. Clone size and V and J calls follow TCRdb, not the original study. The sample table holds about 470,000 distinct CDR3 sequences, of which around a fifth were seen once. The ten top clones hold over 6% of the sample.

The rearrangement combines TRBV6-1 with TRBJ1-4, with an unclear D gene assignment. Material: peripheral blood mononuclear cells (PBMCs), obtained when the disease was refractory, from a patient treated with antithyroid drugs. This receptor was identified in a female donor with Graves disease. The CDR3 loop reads CASTIGINEKLFF. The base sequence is TGTGCCTCAACTATCGGGATAAATGAAAAACTGTTTTTT.